The 5 T cell receptor beta chains below all came from one sample that was sequenced in a study of PD-1 blockade in mismatch repair-deficient tumors (dated by TCRdb to between 2016 and 2019). Libraries were built with the immunoSEQ multiplex PCR assay. TCRdb took over this immuneACCESS table, retaining in-frame rearrangements with V and J assigned. Such tables are incomplete; in checked studies, under half of the missing clones stem from an unresolved V gene, and the remainder is unexplained. For this sample the table gives some 100,000 clones, of which about four fifths were detected only once. The top ten clones comprise approximately 6.8% of the sample. Material: peripheral blood, obtained approximately 8 months after starting pembrolizumab. These receptor sequences come from an adult with mismatch repair-deficient cancer.

This clone occurred a few times. The V gene is TRBV12-5, the J gene TRBJ1-5, with 7 bases that match TRBD1. Germline trimming cut 1 base from V and 6 bases from J; bases unmatched to any gene: 6. Germline V gene sequence: CDR1 LGHNT, CDR2 FRNRAP. CDR3 length equals 15 residues. The CDR3 region has the DNA TGTGCTAGTGGTTTGGGACAGGGCAATGGTCAGCCCCAGCATTTT. It is translated as CASGLGQGNGQPQHF.

A note on this clone: Other nucleotide sequences from this sample produce the same CDR3. The chain uses TRBV10-3 and TRBJ1-1; no clear D. The CDR3 extends over 14 amino acids. CDR1 ENHRY and CDR2 SYGVKD come from the germline V gene. Trimming left V 3 bases short and J 0 bases short, with 8 bases between. Written as DNA, the CDR3 is TGTGCCATCAGTGAAGGAGGCCTGAACACTGAAGCTTTCTTT. Protein product: CAISEGGLNTEAFF.

The gene calls are TRBV28 and TRBJ1-2; D call uncertain. The germline V gene encodes CDR1 MDHEN and CDR2 SYDVKM. This CDR3 is 14 amino acids long. Trimming removed 3 bases at V and 0 bases at J, with 8 bases between. In nucleotides, the CDR3 is TGTGCCAGCAGTTTGGCAGGTCCTAACTATGGCTACACCTTC. This codes for CASSLAGPNYGYTF.

The rearrangement links TRBV6-6 to TRBJ1-1; tentative D call: TRBD1 (5 bases). CDR3 length: 12 amino acids. The germline V gene has CDR1 MNHNY and CDR2 SVGAGI (reference sequence). Trimming left V 8 bases short and J 4 bases short, with 11 bases between. In DNA, the CDR3 is TGTGCCAGCCGGGCAGGGACCACTGAAGCTTTCTTT. It is translated as CASRAGTTEAFF.

This clone has just a few counts. The V and J genes are TRBV7-8 and TRBJ1-5; the D is unclear. V lost 1 base, J lost 6 bases, and 4 bases lay in between. Per germline, CDR1 SGHVS and CDR2 FQNEAQ. The CDR3 has 12 residues. The CDR3 DNA is TGTGCCAGCAGCTTAGACGGTCAGCCCCAGCATTTT. Protein: CASSLDGQPQHF.